The clone carrying this T cell receptor beta chain came up many times. Its antigen is currently unknown. Time point noted: patch test 1, 2 weeks after DPC sensitization. Treatment: therapeutic diphenylcyclopropenone sensitization with weekly scalp DPC. This CDR3 is built from 16 residues. Germline loops: CDR1 SGHVS, CDR2 FNYEAQ. With V trimmed by 5 bases and J by 1 base, 4 bases remained unmatched. Using its own MiXCR run on the RACE reads, TCRdb lists one record per CDR3 protein. The sample lists around 75,000 distinct CDR3 sequences, roughly 12% occurring once. The sample is drawn from a study of human T cells and chemical hapten exposure. General observations from the study: Alopecia affected the donors, so their immune response may differ from healthy people's.

This chain joins TRBV7-6 and TRBJ2-1, with 11 bases aligning to TRBD2. The material sequenced was whole blood, taken in connection with sensitization to the hapten diphenylcyclopropenone (DPC). The sequence was collected from an older woman with alopecia areata. Some clones in this sample may be carry-over from other donors' samples. The CDR3 spells CASSQTSGESYNEQFF. The DNA of the CDR3 is TGTGCCAGCAGCCAGACTAGCGGGGAGTCCTACAATGAGCAGTTCTTC.